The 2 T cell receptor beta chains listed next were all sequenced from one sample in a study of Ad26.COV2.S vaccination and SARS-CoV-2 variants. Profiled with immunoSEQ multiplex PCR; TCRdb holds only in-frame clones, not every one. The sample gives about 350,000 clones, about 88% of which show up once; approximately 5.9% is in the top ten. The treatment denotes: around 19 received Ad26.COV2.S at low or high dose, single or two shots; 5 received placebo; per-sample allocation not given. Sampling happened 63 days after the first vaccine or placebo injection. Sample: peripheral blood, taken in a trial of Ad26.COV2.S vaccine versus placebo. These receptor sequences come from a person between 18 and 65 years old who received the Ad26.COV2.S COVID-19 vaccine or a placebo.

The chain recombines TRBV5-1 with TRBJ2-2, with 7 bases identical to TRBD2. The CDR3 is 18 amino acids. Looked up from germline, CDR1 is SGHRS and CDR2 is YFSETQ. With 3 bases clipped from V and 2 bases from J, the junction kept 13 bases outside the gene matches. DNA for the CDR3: TGCGCCAGCAGCTCGAAGATACCGGGGACTATAAACACCGGGGAGCTGTTTTTT. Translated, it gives CASSSKIPGTINTGELFF.

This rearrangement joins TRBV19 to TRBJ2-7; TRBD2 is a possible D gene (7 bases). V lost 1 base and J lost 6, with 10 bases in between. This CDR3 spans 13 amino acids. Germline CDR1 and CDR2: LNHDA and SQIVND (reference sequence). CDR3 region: CASSIGGGAEQYF. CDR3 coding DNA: TGTGCCAGTAGTATAGGTGGGGGGGCCGAGCAGTACTTC.